Below are 13 T cell receptor beta chains sequenced from a single sample in a study of T cell responses to AZD1222 COVID-19 vaccine. Libraries were prepared by immunoSEQ multiplex PCR; TCRdb keeps only in-frame clonotypes and omits some of them. Among 95,000 to 130,000 clones listed, about 90% were seen once. The material sequenced was peripheral blood, taken on day 0 of AZD1222 vaccination. The receptor source for this set is an adult in good health.

The genes are TRBV12-3 or TRBV12-4 and TRBJ1-1, with D possibly being TRBD1 (5 bases). Trimming shortened V by 3 bases and J by 10 bases, and 12 bases separated the two germline ends. The CDR3 is 12 residues long. The chain's CDR3 is CASSFGGDGAFF. CDR3 nucleotide sequence: TGTGCCAGCAGTTTTGGAGGGGACGGAGCTTTCTTT.

This clone was observed a handful of times. DNA for the CDR3: TGTGCCAGCAGCCAAGACGTCAGGGGTAAGCTGTTTTTT. This sequence encodes CASSQDVRGKLFF. V usage is TRBV3-1 (or the pseudogene TRBV3-2) and J usage is TRBJ1-4, with a weak D call TRBD1 (6 bases). V was cut by 0 bases and J by 14 bases, with 13 bases left in between. Germline V CDR1 and CDR2: LGHDT, YNNKEL (reference sequence). The CDR3 is made up of 13 amino acids.

The rearrangement links TRBV3-1 (or the pseudogene TRBV3-2) to TRBJ1-1; unclear D gene. CDR1 LGHDT and CDR2 YNNKEL come from the germline V gene (reference sequence). Between the trimmed V and J ends, which lost 0 bases and 1 base, there was a span of 9 bases. This CDR3 is 15 amino acids long. The CDR3: CASSQDLRRNTEAFF. DNA for the CDR3: TGTGCCAGCAGCCAAGATCTGAGGAGGAACACTGAAGCTTTCTTT.

V is TRBV27 and J is TRBJ2-1; TRBD2 aligns across 10 bases. Trimming at V came to 5 bases and at J to 2 bases, leaving 9 bases not matched to a gene. The germline CDR1 and CDR2 sequences are MNHEY and SMNVEV (reference sequence). The CDR3 length is 17 residues. CDR3 amino acids: CASSEGAGGPPYNEQFF. The CDR3 DNA reads TGTGCCAGCAGTGAGGGAGCGGGAGGGCCCCCCTACAATGAGCAGTTCTTC.

This chain connects TRBV30 to TRBJ2-2; the D gene could be TRBD1 or TRBD2 (5 bases each). V was trimmed by 8 bases and J by 7 bases, leaving 17 bases between them. Germline assignment: CDR1 GTSNPN and CDR2 SVGIG (reference sequence). The CDR3 has 13 amino acids. In DNA form, the CDR3 reads TGTGCCGGAATGAGTGGGGCGGGCGGGGAGCTGTTTTTT. Protein sequence: CAGMSGAGGELFF. The full variable domain, with the rest looked up from reference TRBV30 and TRBJ2-2, is SQTIHQWPATLVQPVGSPLSLECTVEGTSNPNLYWYRQAAGRGLQLLFYSVGIGQISSEVPQNLSASRPQDRQFILSSKKLLLSDSGFYLCAGMSGAGGELFFGEGSRLTVL.

This chain connects TRBV18 to TRBJ2-6; 7 bases are a match to TRBD1. Losses at the gene ends were 0 bases for V and 4 bases for J; bases not matched to a gene: 3. Germline V gene lookup returns CDR1 KGHSH and CDR2 LQKENI. The CDR3 is 16 amino acids. The CDR3 protein is CASSPPAGGGANVLTF. In DNA form, the CDR3 reads TGTGCCAGCTCACCACCGGCAGGGGGAGGGGCCAACGTCCTGACTTTC.

This clone was picked up one time. The chain links TRBV20-1 to TRBJ1-1, with D tentatively TRBD1 (6 bases). CDR3 length equals 14 residues. Germline V CDR1 and CDR2: DFQATT, SNEGSKA (reference sequence). Trimming cost V 3 bases and J 1 base, with 12 bases left between them. The CDR3 DNA follows: TGCAGTGCTAGTGAACAGGGTGGGAACACTGAAGCTTTCTTT. Residues: CSASEQGGNTEAFF.

With respect to this clone: This sample also contains other DNA sequences that code for the same CDR3. V is TRBV5-1 and J is TRBJ1-2; D uncertain. V dropped 1 base and J dropped 0 bases, with 1 base sitting between them. This CDR3 has 12 residues. CDR1 SGHRS and CDR2 YFSETQ come from the germline V gene. CDR3 DNA sequence: TGCGCCAGCAGCTTGACTAACTATGGCTACACCTTC. It codes for CASSLTNYGYTF.

This chain uses TRBV19 with TRBJ2-1, with no clear D. The CDR3 spans 14 residues. Germline lookup yields CDR1 LNHDA and CDR2 SQIVND (reference sequence). V dropped 10 bases and J dropped 2 bases, with 15 bases sitting between them. In DNA form, the CDR3 reads TGTGCCACCACTCCGACGAGCACCTACAATGAGCAGTTCTTC. Its translation: CATTPTSTYNEQFF.

The chain links TRBV7-2 to TRBJ2-3; no firm D call. Germline CDR1 is SGHTA and CDR2 is FQGNSA. CDR3 length: 13 amino acids. V was shortened by 2 bases and J by 5 bases, with 8 bases between the two germline ends. The CDR3 protein is CASSLPHVDTQYF. CDR3 DNA sequence: TGTGCCAGCAGCTTACCTCACGTAGATACGCAGTATTTT.

The DNA of the CDR3 is TGTGCCAGCAGTGCAGGGAACTACAATGAGCAGTTCTTC. This codes for CASSAGNYNEQFF. V gene TRBV27 combines with J gene TRBJ2-1, with D possibly matching TRBD1 (5 bases). The CDR3 extends over 13 amino acids. Trimming shortened V by 5 bases and J by 3 bases, and 8 bases separated the two germline ends. Germline V gives CDR1 MNHEY, CDR2 SMNVEV (reference sequence).

The chain carries TRBV6-2 or TRBV6-3 and TRBJ1-2; no clear D gene. Germline V gene lookup returns CDR1 MNHEY and CDR2 SVGEGT. The CDR3 has 13 residues. Trimming left V 5 bases short and J 4 bases short, with 11 bases between. The CDR3 bases are TGTGCCAGCAGTCCGGACCAGGCCTATGGCTACACCTTC. It is translated as CASSPDQAYGYTF.

This clone was seen just once. The CDR3 sequence is CASSTWTGSGLLAFF. Written as DNA, the CDR3 is TGTGCCAGCAGTACCTGGACCGGCTCCGGTCTGCTGGCTTTCTTT. The V call is TRBV28, the J call TRBJ1-1, with unresolved D. The CDR3 is made up of 15 amino acids. Germline V gives CDR1 MDHEN, CDR2 SYDVKM. With 5 bases removed from V and 11 bases from J, the gap between germline ends came to 24 bases.